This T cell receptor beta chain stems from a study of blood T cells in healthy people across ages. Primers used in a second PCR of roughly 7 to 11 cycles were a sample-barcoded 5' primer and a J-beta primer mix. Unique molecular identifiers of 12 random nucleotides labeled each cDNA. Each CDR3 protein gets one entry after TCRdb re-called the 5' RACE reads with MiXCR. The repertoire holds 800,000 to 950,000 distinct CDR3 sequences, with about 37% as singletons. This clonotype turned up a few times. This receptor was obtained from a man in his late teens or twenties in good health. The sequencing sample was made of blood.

The CDR3 DNA follows: TGTGCCAGCACCGACGATAGGGGGGAGCTGTTTTTT. The encoded protein is CASTDDRGELFF. The V call is TRBV11-1, the J call TRBJ2-2; D is unresolved. V was cut by 7 bases and J by 8 bases, with 11 bases left in between. This CDR3 is built from 12 residues. CDR1 and CDR2 from the germline V gene are SGHAT and FQDESV (reference sequence).